This T cell receptor (beta chain) was found in a study of blood T cell repertoires in COVID-19. At the level of the study: PBMCs, B-cell-depleted T cells, or T cells provided the cDNA or gDNA that made up the material.

The CDR3 extends over 15 amino acids. The V segment lost 3 bases and the J segment 3 bases; nucleotides outside the gene matches: 4. The germline V gene encodes CDR1 SGHNT and CDR2 YENEEA. The method was immunoSEQ multiplex PCR; TCRdb's version includes in-frame clones alone and lacks a portion of them. The sample yields about 240,000 clones, roughly 80% seen once. This clone was picked up one time. Other nucleotide sequences in the sample specify the same CDR3. The source of this sequence is a woman in her late teens or twenties with acute or convalescent COVID-19. The specimen sequenced was peripheral blood. This sequence joins TRBV11-3 and TRBJ2-1; the match to TRBD2 covers 8 bases. The CDR3 bases are TGTGCCAGCAGCTTTGGCAGCGGGAGCTACAATGAGCAGTTCTTC. Its translation: CASSFGSGSYNEQFF.